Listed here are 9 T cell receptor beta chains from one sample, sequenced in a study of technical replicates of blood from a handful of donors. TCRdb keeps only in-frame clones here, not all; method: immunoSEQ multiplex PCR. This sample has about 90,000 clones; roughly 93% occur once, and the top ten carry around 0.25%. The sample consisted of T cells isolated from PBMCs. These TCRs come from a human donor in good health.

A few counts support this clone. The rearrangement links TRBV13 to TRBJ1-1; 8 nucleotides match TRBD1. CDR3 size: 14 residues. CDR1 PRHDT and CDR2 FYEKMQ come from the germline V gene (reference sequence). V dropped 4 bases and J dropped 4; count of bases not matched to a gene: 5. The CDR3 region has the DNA TGTGCCAGCAGCTCCTGGGACAGGAGCACTGAAGCTTTCTTT. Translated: CASSSWDRSTEAFF.

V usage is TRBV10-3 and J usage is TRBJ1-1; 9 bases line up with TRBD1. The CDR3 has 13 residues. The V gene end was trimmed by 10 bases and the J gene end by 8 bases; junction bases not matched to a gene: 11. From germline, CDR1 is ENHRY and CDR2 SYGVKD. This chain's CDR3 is CATTRTGEGEAFF. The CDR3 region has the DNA TGTGCCACCACGAGGACAGGGGAAGGAGAAGCTTTCTTT.

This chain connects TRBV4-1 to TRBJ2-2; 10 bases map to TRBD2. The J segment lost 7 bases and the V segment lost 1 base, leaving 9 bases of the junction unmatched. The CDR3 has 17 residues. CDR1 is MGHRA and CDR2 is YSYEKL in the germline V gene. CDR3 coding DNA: TGCGCCAGCAGCCAAGGGGAAGCGGGGGGGCGTAGCGGGGAGCTGTTTTTT. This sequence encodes CASSQGEAGGRSGELFF.

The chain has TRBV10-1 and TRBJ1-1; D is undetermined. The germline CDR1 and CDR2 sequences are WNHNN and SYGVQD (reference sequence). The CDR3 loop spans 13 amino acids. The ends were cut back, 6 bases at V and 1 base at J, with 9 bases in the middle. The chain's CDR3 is CASRTQPNTEAFF. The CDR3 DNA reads TGCGCCAGCAGGACACAGCCGAACACTGAAGCTTTCTTT.

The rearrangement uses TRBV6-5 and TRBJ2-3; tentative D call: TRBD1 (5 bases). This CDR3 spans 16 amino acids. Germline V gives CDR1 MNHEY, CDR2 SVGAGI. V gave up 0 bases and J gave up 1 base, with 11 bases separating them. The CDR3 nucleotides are TGTGCCAGCAGTTACTCGAGGCCAGGGCGCACAGATACGCAGTATTTT. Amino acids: CASSYSRPGRTDTQYF.

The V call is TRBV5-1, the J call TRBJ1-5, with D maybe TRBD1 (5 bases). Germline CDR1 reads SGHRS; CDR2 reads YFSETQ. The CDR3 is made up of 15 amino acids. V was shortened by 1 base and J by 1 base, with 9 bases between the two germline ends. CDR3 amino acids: CASSLTPGSNQPQHF. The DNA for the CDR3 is TGCGCCAGCAGCTTGACTCCAGGGAGCAATCAGCCCCAGCATTTT.

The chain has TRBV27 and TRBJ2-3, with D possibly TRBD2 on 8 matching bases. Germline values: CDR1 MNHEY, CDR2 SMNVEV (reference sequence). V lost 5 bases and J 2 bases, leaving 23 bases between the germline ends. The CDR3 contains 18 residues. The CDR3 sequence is CASSAKPGLGGHTDTQYF. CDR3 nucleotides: TGTGCCAGCAGTGCGAAACCGGGACTAGGGGGCCACACAGATACGCAGTATTTT.

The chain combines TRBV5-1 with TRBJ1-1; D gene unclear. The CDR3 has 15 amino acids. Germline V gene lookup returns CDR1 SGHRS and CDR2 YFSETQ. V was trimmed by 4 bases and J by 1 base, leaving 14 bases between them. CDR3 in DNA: TGCGCCAGCAGCCCCTGGGTCGAGGGGAACACTGAAGCTTTCTTT. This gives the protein CASSPWVEGNTEAFF. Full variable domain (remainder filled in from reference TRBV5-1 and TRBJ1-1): KAGVTQTPRYLIKTRGQQVTLSCSPISGHRSVSWYQQTPGQGLQFLFEYFSETQRNKGNFPGRFSGRQFSNSRSEMNVSTLELGDSALYLCASSPWVEGNTEAFFGQGTRLTVV.

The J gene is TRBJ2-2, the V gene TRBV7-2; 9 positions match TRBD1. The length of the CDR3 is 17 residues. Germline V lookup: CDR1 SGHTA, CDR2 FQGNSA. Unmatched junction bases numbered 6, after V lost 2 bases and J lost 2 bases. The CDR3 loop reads CASSLKGTGSNTGELFF. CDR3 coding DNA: TGTGCCAGCAGCTTAAAGGGGACAGGGAGTAACACCGGGGAGCTGTTTTTT.